Listed below are T cell receptor beta chains from one sample, sequenced in a study of blood T cell repertoires in COVID-19. Data came from immunoSEQ multiplex PCR; TCRdb stores just in-frame clones and leaves some out. Of 250,000 to 350,000 clones in the sample, roughly 87% were seen once. The sample consisted of PBMCs or T cells enriched from blood (not recorded which). These TCRs come from a woman aged 30 to 39 who had recovered from COVID-19. Both conserved end residues are part of each CDR3. The order of the fields is J gene, V gene, D gene, clone size, CDR3 protein, CDR3 DNA. D genes are given only for firm matches. Rows give clone size only sometimes, using once, few, many, or a class for an expanded clone.

TRBJ1-2,TRBV28,-,-,CASKELGGSYTF,TGTGCCAGCAAGGAGCTCGGGGGGAGCTACACCTTC
TRBJ1-1,TRBV2,-,-,CASIFVRGADTEAFF,TGTGCCAGCATTTTTGTACGGGGGGCTGACACTGAAGCTTTCTTT
TRBJ1-1,TRBV2,-,once,CASSGQSNTEAFF,TGTGCCAGCAGCGGACAGTCGAACACTGAAGCTTTCTTT
TRBJ1-1,TRBV7-9,-,few,CASSLSPAGLSGTEAFF,TGTGCCAGCAGCTTATCCCCCGCAGGTTTGAGTGGCACTGAAGCTTTCTTT
TRBJ1-1,TRBV18,TRBD1,-,CASSPNRGRDTEAFF,TGTGCCAGCTCCCCCAACAGGGGGCGGGACACTGAAGCTTTCTTT
TRBJ2-3,TRBV19,-,-,CASSLQGTDTQYF,TGTGCCAGTAGCCTCCAGGGGACAGATACGCAGTATTTT
TRBJ2-3,TRBV30,TRBD2,-,CAWSERGGDTQYF,TGTGCCTGGAGTGAGCGGGGAGGAGATACGCAGTATTTT
TRBJ1-6,TRBV19,-,-,CASSGRGASANF,TGTGCCTCATCGGGGAGGGGCGCGTCTGCGAACTTT
TRBJ1-2,TRBV29-1,-,-,CSVDNRVGGYTF,TGCAGCGTTGATAACAGGGTCGGTGGCTACACCTTC
TRBJ2-3,TRBV27,-,-,CASSLSVRGDTQYF,TGTGCCAGCAGTTTATCGGTTAGGGGCGATACGCAGTATTTT
TRBJ2-3,TRBV6-5,-,-,CASKDRLDTQYF,TGTGCCAGCAAAGACCGACTGGATACGCAGTATTTT
TRBJ1-5,TRBV12-3/TRBV12-4,-,-,CASSRDQPQHF,TGTGCCAGCAGCAGGGATCAGCCCCAGCATTTT
TRBJ1-1,TRBV29-1,-,-,CSGEGLGNTEAFF,TGCAGCGGGGAGGGCCTAGGGAACACTGAAGCTTTCTTT
TRBJ2-2,TRBV19,TRBD1,-,CASSPRTGSAGELFF,TGTGCCAGTAGTCCCCGGACAGGGTCTGCCGGGGAGCTGTTTTTT